This T cell receptor beta chain was found in a study of regulatory T cells in long-lasting Graves disease. Study at large: More than 5 years of antithyroid drugs with positive TSH receptor antibodies defined persistent Graves' disease.

V lost 4 bases to trimming and J lost 0 bases, with 11 bases between them. Per the germline V gene, CDR1 is SGHKS and CDR2 is YYEKEE (reference sequence). The CDR3 has 14 residues. Relying on iRepertoire HTBI primers and Arm-PCR of CDR3 regions, the team built TCR beta libraries. Via MiXCR, TCRdb re-called the multiplex PCR reads, giving one row per CDR3 protein. The table shows about 400,000 distinct CDR3 sequences, with less than 25% occurring only once. The sample's time point: persistent/refractory GD, antithyroid drugs over 5 years with positive TRAb. From PBMCs, RNA was extracted and then used to make the TCR library.

The V gene is TRBV5-5, the J gene TRBJ2-7; a possible D gene is TRBD2 (6 bases). The material was peripheral blood mononuclear cells (PBMCs), obtained when the disease was refractory, from a patient treated with antithyroid drugs. The receptor's source is a female donor with Graves disease. The CDR3: CASSLERVSYEQYF. CDR3 nucleotide sequence: TGTGCCAGCAGCCTCGAGCGGGTCTCCTACGAGCAGTACTTC.